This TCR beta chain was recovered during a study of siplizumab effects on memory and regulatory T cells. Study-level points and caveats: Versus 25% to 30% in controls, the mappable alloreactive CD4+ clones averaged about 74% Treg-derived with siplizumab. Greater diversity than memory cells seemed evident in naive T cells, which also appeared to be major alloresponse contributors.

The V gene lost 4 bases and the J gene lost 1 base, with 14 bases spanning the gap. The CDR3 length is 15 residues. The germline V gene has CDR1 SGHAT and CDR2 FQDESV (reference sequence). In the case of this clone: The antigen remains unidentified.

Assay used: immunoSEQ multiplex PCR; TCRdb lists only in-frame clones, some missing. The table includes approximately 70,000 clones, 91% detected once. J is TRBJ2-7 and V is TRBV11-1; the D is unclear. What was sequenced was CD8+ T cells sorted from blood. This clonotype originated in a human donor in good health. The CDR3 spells CASSSPVANSYEQYF. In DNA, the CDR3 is TGTGCCAGCAGCTCCCCTGTTGCTAATTCCTACGAGCAGTACTTC.